The 32 T cell receptor beta chains below were found in one sample sequenced in a study of molecular identifiers for immune sequencing clone quantification. TCRdb itself ran the PCR reads through MiXCR, one entry per CDR3 protein. The sample carries hundreds of thousands of distinct CDR3 sequences, 20% recorded once. Specimen: naive CD8+ T cells from blood, with Jurkat cell RNA spiked in. As to subset: FACS-sorted CD8+CD4-CCR7+CD45RA+ naive T cells. These receptors all stem from a human donor in good health. Some libraries in this study had Jurkat cell RNA spiked in.

In the case of this clonotype: One end of the junction varies from germline; a read error may be responsible. This chain joins TRBV7-9 and TRBJ2-7; D gene ambiguous. The CDR3 covers 15 residues. Germline V gene sequence: CDR1 SEHNR, CDR2 FQNEAQ (reference sequence). Here the CDR3 DNA reads TGTGCCAGCAGCTCCACGTTGGGTTCCTATGGCGAGCAGCACTTC. Protein product: CASSSTLGSYGEQHF.

Many counts were recorded for this clonotype. V gene TRBV6-2 or TRBV6-3 combines with J gene TRBJ2-5; the D is unclear. Germline CDR1 and CDR2: MNHEY and SVGEGT. Trimming removed 2 bases at V and 1 base at J, with 11 bases between. This CDR3 contains 15 residues. The CDR3 spells CASSYDGDGQETQYF. The DNA of the CDR3 is TGTGCCAGCAGTTACGACGGCGACGGCCAAGAGACCCAGTACTTC.

As to this clonotype: A single base separates this from a much larger clone, so it may be a read error. The V and J genes are TRBV9 and TRBJ1-1; D is uncertain. CDR1 is SGDLS and CDR2 is YYNGEE in the germline V gene. The CDR3 contains 14 residues. V was trimmed by 0 bases and J by 8 bases, leaving 14 bases between them. In nucleotides, the CDR3 is TGTGCCAGCAGCGTAGATACATCCCCCGGGGAAGCTTTCTTT. This gives the protein CASSVDTSPGEAFF. The full variable domain, in which reference TRBV9 and TRBJ1-1 provide the parts outside the CDR3, is DSGVTQTPKHLITATGQRVTLRCSPRSGDLSVYWYQQSLDQGLQFLIQYYNGEERAKGNILERFSAQQFPDLHSELNLSSLELGDSALYFCASSVDTSPGEAFFGQGTRLTVV.

This clonotype was recorded at least ten times. This chain uses TRBV6-1 with TRBJ2-5, with D tentatively TRBD2 (5 bases). The germline gives CDR1 MNHNS, CDR2 SASEGT. Between the trimmed V and J ends, which lost 3 bases and 3 bases, there was a span of 17 bases. The CDR3 consists of 16 residues. CDR3 bases: TGTGCCAGCAGTGAGCTGATAATGACTATAGAAGAGACCCAGTACTTC. Its translation is CASSELIMTIEETQYF.

This clonotype was counted only a few times. The chain uses TRBV7-9 and TRBJ1-2; possible D gene TRBD1, 5 bases. Looked up from germline, CDR1 is SEHNR and CDR2 is FQNEAQ (reference sequence). The CDR3 runs to 12 residues. Between the trimmed V and J ends, which lost 10 bases and 3 bases, there was a span of 12 bases. Here the CDR3 reads CATIAGHYGYTF. The DNA of the CDR3 is TGTGCCACCATCGCAGGGCACTATGGCTACACCTTC.

This chain links TRBV7-9 with TRBJ1-1, with D possibly being TRBD1 (5 bases). From germline, CDR1 is SEHNR and CDR2 FQNEAQ (reference sequence). The length of the CDR3 is 13 residues. Trimming left V 7 bases short and J 4 bases short, with 13 bases between. The CDR3 reads CASTQGGSTEAFF. As DNA, the CDR3 is TGTGCCAGCACCCAGGGTGGTAGCACTGAAGCTTTCTTT.

Comment on this clonotype: Since a much larger clone is just one base distant, this may be a read error. This chain joins TRBV20-1 and TRBJ2-5; 9 bases are shared with TRBD2. Germline V gene sequence: CDR1 DFQATT, CDR2 SNEGSKA (reference sequence). This CDR3 has 15 amino acids. CDR3 protein: CSAGDGGSGGETQYF. The DNA for the CDR3 is TGCAGTGCTGGAGATGGCGGTAGCGGGGGAGAGACCCAGTACTTC.

This clonotype was recorded at least ten times. The rearrangement uses TRBV2 and TRBJ1-2, with D hard to call. With 4 bases removed from V and 4 bases from J, the gap between germline ends came to 10 bases. Germline V gene sequence: CDR1 SNHLY, CDR2 FYNNEI. This CDR3 has 13 residues. The CDR3 reads CASSGGEGYGYTF. CDR3 DNA sequence: TGTGCCAGCAGTGGCGGGGAGGGCTATGGCTACACCTTC.

Of note for this clonotype: With a much larger clone just one base away, this may be a read error. The V gene is TRBV20-1, the J gene TRBJ2-1; a weak D match, TRBD2 (5 bases). The CDR3 extends over 16 amino acids. Per germline, CDR1 DFQATT and CDR2 SNEGSKA (reference sequence). In nucleotides, the CDR3 is TGCAGTGCTAGAGACCACGGACTGTACTCCTACAATGAGCAGTCCTTC. It yields the protein CSARDHGLYSYNEQSF.

This clonotype appeared a few times. This chain joins TRBV6-2 or TRBV6-3 and TRBJ1-2; D not resolved. V was shortened by 6 bases and J by 6 bases, with 11 bases between the two germline ends. Germline V gene sequence: CDR1 MNHEY, CDR2 SVGEGT. CDR3 length equals 12 residues. CDR3 region: CASSREWDGYTF. The CDR3 DNA sequence: TGTGCCAGCAGCCGGGAGTGGGATGGCTACACCTTC.

This clonotype was counted ten times or more. This sequence joins TRBV7-2 and TRBJ2-7, with 7 bases matching TRBD1. The CDR3 has 16 amino acids. V was clipped by 2 bases and J by 3 bases; unmatched bases: 10. CDR1 SGHTA and CDR2 FQGNSA come from the germline V gene. The chain's CDR3 is CASSLTRGSGGYEQYF. The CDR3 nucleotides are TGTGCCAGCAGCTTAACGCGTGGGTCAGGGGGCTACGAGCAGTACTTC.

On this clonotype itself: This may arise from a read error, as a much more abundant clone is one base away. The chain joins TRBV4-3 to TRBJ2-3; D might be TRBD2 (6 bases). Looked up from germline, CDR1 is LGHNA and CDR2 is YSLEER. The CDR3 consists of 15 residues. This CDR3 is CASGHGSGSADTQYF. The CDR3 DNA reads as TGCGCCAGCGGCCACGGGTCCGGGAGCGCAGATACGCAGTATTTT.

With regard to this clonotype: A much larger clone lies one base from this, so it may be a read error. The chain joins TRBV27 to TRBJ2-4; D might be TRBD1 (6 bases). V lost 5 bases to trimming and J lost 7 bases, with 15 bases between them. Germline V gene data show CDR1 as MNHEY and CDR2 as SMNVEV (reference sequence). The CDR3 covers 14 residues. CDR3 region: CASSLRNRENIQYF. CDR3 DNA sequence: TGTGCCAGCAGTCTCCGGAACAGGGAGAACATTCAGTACTTC.

There are a few counts of this clonotype. The genes are TRBV19 and TRBJ1-1; D may be TRBD1 (5 bases). Germline CDR1 and CDR2: LNHDA and SQIVND (reference sequence). CDR3 length: 14 amino acids. The V and J ends lost 3 bases and 5 bases respectively, with 13 bases between them. CDR3 in DNA: TGTGCCAGTAGTATTGTAACAGGCTCAACTGAAGCTTTCTTT. This codes for CASSIVTGSTEAFF.

This clonotype appeared many times. The chain links TRBV12-3 or TRBV12-4 to TRBJ2-4, with D possibly TRBD1 on 5 matching bases. The CDR3 contains 16 residues. Deletions cut 5 bases from V and 0 bases from J, with 14 bases between. In DNA, the CDR3 is TGTGCCAGCAGTCCAGGAGTACAGGCAGCCAAAAACATTCAGTACTTC. Translating it yields CASSPGVQAAKNIQYF.

This clonotype was picked up a small number of times. V gene TRBV19 combines with J gene TRBJ2-7, with D perhaps assigned TRBD1 or TRBD2 (5 bases each). V was pared by 2 bases and J by 6 bases, with 11 bases between. The CDR3 runs 13 residues. Germline loops: CDR1 LNHDA, CDR2 SQIVND (reference sequence). The CDR3 DNA reads TGTGCCAGTAGTATAAGTGCCGGGGCCGAGCAGTACTTC. This sequence encodes CASSISAGAEQYF.

In the case of this clonotype: This may come from a read error, since a much larger clone is one base off. The chain carries TRBV20-1 and TRBJ2-7, with D possibly being TRBD2 (6 bases). This CDR3 comprises 14 residues. Per the germline V gene, CDR1 is DFQATT and CDR2 is SNEGSKA (reference sequence). The CDR3 region is CSARLPGEIYEQCF. The CDR3 nucleotides are TGCAGTGCTAGGCTGCCGGGAGAAATTTACGAGCAGTGCTTC.

In this sample, this clonotype turned up many times. V usage is TRBV7-9 and J usage is TRBJ1-5; 7 bases line up with TRBD1. There are 15 residues in the CDR3. The V gene's germline CDR1 is SEHNR and CDR2 FQNEAQ (reference sequence). The V segment lost 2 bases and the J segment 4 bases; nucleotides outside the gene matches: 5. This CDR3 reads CASSLYEGANQPQHF. CDR3 nucleotide sequence: TGTGCCAGCAGCTTATACGAGGGGGCTAATCAGCCCCAGCATTTT. The full variable domain, rest sourced from reference TRBV7-9 and TRBJ1-5, is DTGVSQNPRHKITKRGQNVTFRCDPISEHNRLYWYRQTLGQGPEFLTYFQNEAQLEKSRLLSDRFSAERPKGSFSTLEIQRTEQGDSAMYLCASSLYEGANQPQHFGDGTRLSIL.

This clonotype occurred many times. The V call is TRBV4-3, the J call TRBJ2-3; weak D call: TRBD1 (5 bases). The CDR3 consists of 17 residues. CDR1 and CDR2 from the germline V gene are LGHNA and YSLEER. The germline V and J ends were trimmed by 0 bases and 1 base, with 14 bases remaining between them. The CDR3 DNA reads as TGCGCCAGCAGCCAAGATCAGGGTGCGGTGGGCACAGATACGCAGTATTTT. It specifies CASSQDQGAVGTDTQYF.

This clonotype was detected only a few times. A much larger clone sits a single nucleotide away, making a read error possible. This chain uses TRBV30 with TRBJ2-2; maybe TRBD2 (5 bases). From germline, CDR1 is GTSNPN and CDR2 SVGIG (reference sequence). The CDR3 runs to 14 residues. The CDR3 spells CAWNPVGETGELLF. The CDR3 DNA reads as TGTGCCTGGAACCCAGTTGGGGAGACCGGGGAGCTGCTTTTT.

On this clonotype: Possible read error: a much larger clone is one base away. The rearrangement links TRBV28 to TRBJ1-5, with TRBD1 as a possible D gene (6 bases). Trimming took off 9 bases at V and 6 bases at J, with 15 bases between the two ends. Germline CDR1 MDHEN, CDR2 SYDVKM. There are 13 residues in the CDR3. The CDR3 bases are TGTGCCAGTTTTTCGTGGGGGCTTCAGCCCCAGCATTTT. Protein sequence: CASFSWGLQPQHF.

This clonotype came up a few times. The chain carries TRBV28 and TRBJ1-1, with TRBD1 matching over 8 bases. Germline V lookup: CDR1 MDHEN, CDR2 SYDVKM. The CDR3 is made up of 14 amino acids. Unmatched junction bases numbered 6, after V lost 6 bases and J lost 3 bases. In DNA, the CDR3 is TGTGCCAGCAGGAAACAGGGGGGGGACACTGAAGCTTTCTTT. This codes for CASRKQGGDTEAFF. Full variable domain (missing parts from reference TRBV28 and TRBJ1-1): DVKVTQSSRYLVKRTGEKVFLECVQDMDHENMFWYRQDPGLGLRLIYFSYDVKMKEKGDIPEGYSVSREKKERFSLILESASTNQTSMYLCASRKQGGDTEAFFGQGTRLTVV.

This clonotype was found many times. V is TRBV2 and J is TRBJ2-4; D is ambiguous. This CDR3 is built from 12 residues. Germline V gives CDR1 SNHLY, CDR2 FYNNEI. V gave up 2 bases and J gave up 13 bases, with 12 bases separating them. CDR3 loop: CASSENRVLQYF. The CDR3 DNA is TGTGCCAGCAGTGAAAATCGGGTTTTGCAGTACTTC.

At least ten counts were recorded for this clonotype. V is TRBV3-1 and J is TRBJ2-2; weak D call: TRBD2 (5 bases). With 3 bases removed from V and 7 bases from J, the gap between germline ends came to 12 bases. Germline V gene data show CDR1 as LGHDT and CDR2 as YNNKEL (reference sequence). The CDR3 runs to 14 residues. In nucleotides, the CDR3 is TGTGCCAGCAGCCAGGCCGGGGATATCGGGGAGCTGTTTTTT. Residues: CASSQAGDIGELFF.

CDR3 amino acids: CASSKPRDRGRLRETQYF. The DNA for the CDR3 is TGTGCCAGCAGCAAACCCCGGGACAGGGGCCGCCTGAGGGAGACCCAGTACTTC. The chain recombines TRBV21-1 with TRBJ2-5; the table names TRBD1, a call not compared with the DNA. TRBV21-1 is termed a pseudogene. CDR3 size: 18 residues.

Notes on this clonotype: This may stem from a read error, because a much larger clone lies one nucleotide away. The genes are TRBV9 and TRBJ2-1; 8 bases align to TRBD2. CDR1 is SGDLS and CDR2 is YYNGEE in the germline V gene. CDR3 length: 16 amino acids. Trimming at V came to 2 bases and at J to 3 bases, leaving 7 bases not matched to a gene. CDR3: CASSVPLAGLYNEQFF. CDR3 coding DNA: TGTGCCAGCAGCGTCCCTCTAGCGGGCCTCTACAATGAGCAGTTCTTC.

This clonotype was observed at least ten times. The chain recombines TRBV28 with TRBJ2-3, with 8 bases identical to TRBD2. V shed 2 bases, J shed 4 bases, and the junction held 8 bases outside the gene matches. Germline V gene data show CDR1 as MDHEN and CDR2 as SYDVKM. This CDR3 comprises 16 residues. CDR3 in amino acids: CASSLMVGRGADTQYF. CDR3 DNA sequence: TGTGCCAGCAGTTTAATGGTCGGGAGGGGGGCAGATACGCAGTATTTT.

This clonotype came up many times. V is TRBV15 and J is TRBJ2-7, with 11 bases aligning to TRBD2. There are 14 residues in the CDR3. V trimming: 7 bases; J trimming: 2 bases; junction bases outside the gene matches: 4. Germline assignment: CDR1 LNHNV and CDR2 YYDKDF (reference sequence). CDR3 residues: CATIAGGQTYEQYF. The CDR3 DNA is TGTGCCACCATAGCGGGAGGGCAAACCTACGAGCAGTACTTC. Filled out from reference TRBV15 and TRBJ2-7, the complete variable domain reads DAMVIQNPRYQVTQFGKPVTLSCSQTLNHNVMYWYQQKSSQAPKLLFHYYDKDFNNEADTPDNFQSRRPNTSFCFLDIRSPGLGDTAMYLCATIAGGQTYEQYFGPGTRLTVT.

This clonotype was detected ten times or more. The chain joins TRBV11-2 to TRBJ2-5; D gene ambiguous. Deletions cut 0 bases from V and 1 base from J, with 6 bases between. The CDR3 loop spans 14 amino acids. The germline CDR1 and CDR2 sequences are SGHAT and FQNNGV. CDR3 DNA sequence: TGTGCCAGCAGCTTAGAGGCAGGCCAAGAGACCCAGTACTTC. It codes for CASSLEAGQETQYF.

The sample holds many counts of this clonotype. The chain has TRBV5-3 and TRBJ2-3, with 14 bases fitting TRBD2. TRBV5-3 qualifies as an ORF whose function is uncertain. J gave up 5 bases and V 8 bases, and 7 bases lay outside the gene matches. This CDR3 has 15 amino acids. The CDR3 loop reads CASTSGTSGGDTQYF. CDR3 nucleotides: TGTGCCAGCACGAGCGGGACTAGCGGGGGAGATACGCAGTATTTT.

This clonotype was seen repeatedly, ten times or more. This chain uses TRBV2 with TRBJ1-1; D unresolved. Germline V gene lookup returns CDR1 SNHLY and CDR2 FYNNEI. CDR3 length equals 17 residues. V lost 2 bases and J 2 bases, leaving 18 bases between the germline ends. The CDR3 coding sequence is TGTGCCAGCAGTGAATTTTTTAGTGGGTTCGAAAACACTGAAGCTTTCTTT. It specifies CASSEFFSGFENTEAFF.

The chain is built from TRBV19 and TRBJ1-5, with D perhaps TRBD1 (6 bases). Germline assignment: CDR1 LNHDA and CDR2 SQIVND (reference sequence). Trimming cost V 6 bases and J 3 bases, with 18 bases left between them. This CDR3 has 16 residues. CDR3 nucleotide sequence: TGTGCCAGTAGACCACGACAGGTTACCGACAATCAGCCCCAGCATTTT. It encodes CASRPRQVTDNQPQHF.